This TCR beta chain was sequenced during a study of cytomegalovirus exposure and HLA in healthy donors. PCR involved 60 Vbeta and 13 Jbeta primers. Assay used: immunoSEQ multiplex PCR; TCRdb lists only in-frame clones, some missing. This table holds some 180,000 clones, approximately 80% found once. Notes on the study in general: Association of roughly 18,000 TCR beta sequences with HLA alleles was found at 0.05 false discovery rate in a later analysis. A missense variant in DCLRE1C was later tied to TCR beta V- and J-gene trimming.

Trimming at V came to 6 bases and at J to 5 bases, leaving 8 bases not matched to a gene. The CDR3 contains 14 residues. CDR1 is MNHEY and CDR2 is SMNVEV in the germline V gene (reference sequence). On this clone: No antigen is known for it.

The genes are TRBV27 and TRBJ2-3, with 7 bases fitting TRBD2. The source material was PBMCs. The receptor comes from a girl aged 10-17 years in good health and CMV-seropositive. The CDR3 loop reads CASRVAGERDTQYF. Written as DNA, the CDR3 is TGTGCCAGCAGAGTTGCGGGAGAGAGAGATACGCAGTATTTT.